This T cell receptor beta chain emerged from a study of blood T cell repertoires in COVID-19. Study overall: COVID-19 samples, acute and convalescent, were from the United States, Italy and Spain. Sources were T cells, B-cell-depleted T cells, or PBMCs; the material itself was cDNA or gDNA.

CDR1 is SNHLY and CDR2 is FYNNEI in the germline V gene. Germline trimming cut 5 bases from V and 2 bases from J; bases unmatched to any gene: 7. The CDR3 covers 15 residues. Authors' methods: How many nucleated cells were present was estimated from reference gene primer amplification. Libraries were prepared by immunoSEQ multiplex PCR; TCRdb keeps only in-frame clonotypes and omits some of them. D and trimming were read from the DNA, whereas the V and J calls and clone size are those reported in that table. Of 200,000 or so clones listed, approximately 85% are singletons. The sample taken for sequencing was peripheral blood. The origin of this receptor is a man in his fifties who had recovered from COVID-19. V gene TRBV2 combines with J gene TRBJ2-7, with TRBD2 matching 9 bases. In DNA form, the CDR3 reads TGTGCCAGCAGTCAACTAGCGGGCGCCGCCTACGAGCAGTACTTC. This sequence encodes CASSQLAGAAYEQYF.